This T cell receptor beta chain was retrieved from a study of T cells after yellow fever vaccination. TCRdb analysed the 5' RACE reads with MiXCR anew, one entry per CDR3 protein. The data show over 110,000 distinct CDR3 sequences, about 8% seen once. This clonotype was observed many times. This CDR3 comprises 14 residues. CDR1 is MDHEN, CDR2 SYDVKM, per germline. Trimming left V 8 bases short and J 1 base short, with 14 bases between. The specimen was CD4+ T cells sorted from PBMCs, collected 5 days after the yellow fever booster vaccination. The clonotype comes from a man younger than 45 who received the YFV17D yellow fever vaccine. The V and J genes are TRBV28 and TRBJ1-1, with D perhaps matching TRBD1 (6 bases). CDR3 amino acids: CASRTALSNTEAFF. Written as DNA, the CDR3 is TGTGCCAGCCGGACAGCTCTTTCGAACACTGAAGCTTTCTTT.